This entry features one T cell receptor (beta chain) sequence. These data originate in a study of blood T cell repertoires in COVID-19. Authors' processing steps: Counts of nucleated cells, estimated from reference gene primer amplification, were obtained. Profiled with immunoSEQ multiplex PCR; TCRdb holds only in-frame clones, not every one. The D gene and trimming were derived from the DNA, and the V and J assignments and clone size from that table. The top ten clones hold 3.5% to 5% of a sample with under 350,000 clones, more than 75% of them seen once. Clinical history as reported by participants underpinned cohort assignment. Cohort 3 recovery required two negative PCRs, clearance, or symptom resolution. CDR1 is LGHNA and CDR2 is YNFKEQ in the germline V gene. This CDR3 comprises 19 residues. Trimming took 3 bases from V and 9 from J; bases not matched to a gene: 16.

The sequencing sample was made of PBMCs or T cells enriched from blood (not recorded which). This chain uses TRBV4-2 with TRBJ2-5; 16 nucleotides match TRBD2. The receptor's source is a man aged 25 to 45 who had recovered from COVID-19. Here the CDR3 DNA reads TGTGCCAGCAGCCATCGATCAGGGACTAGCGGGGGGGCCGATCGGGCCCAGTACTTC. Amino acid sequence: CASSHRSGTSGGADRAQYF.